The rows below give T cell receptor beta chains drawn from one sample of a study of CD8 T cells in ankylosing spondylitis. Each CDR3 protein gets one entry after TCRdb re-called the 5' RACE reads with MiXCR. The table has 180,000 or so distinct CDR3 sequences, approximately 10% seen once. The sequenced sample consisted of blood, either unsorted or a sorted T cell fraction (not recorded which). These receptors were taken from a male donor with ankylosing spondylitis or in good health (not recorded which). The CDR3 runs from the conserved cysteine through the conserved F or W. The order of the fields is clone size, J gene, CDR3 length, D gene, V gene, CDR3 protein, CDR3 DNA. D genes are given only for firm matches. The size field is filled for only some rows; it gives once, few, many or a size class.

>many|TRBJ2-1|13|-|TRBV5-1
CASSLAVANEQFF
TGCGCCAGCAGCTTGGCCGTCGCTAATGAGCAGTTCTTC
>many|TRBJ2-5|13|-|TRBV20-1
CSAWNQNQETQYF
TGCAGTGCATGGAACCAGAACCAAGAGACCCAGTACTTC
>-|TRBJ2-3|14|TRBD1|TRBV19
CASSTDRVRDTQYF
TGTGCCAGTAGTACCGACAGGGTAAGAGATACGCAGTATTTT
>-|TRBJ2-5|15|TRBD2|TRBV2
CATVVTGLRSETQYF
TGTGCCACCGTCGTGACGGGACTACGTTCGGAGACCCAGTACTTC
>few|TRBJ2-7|12|-|TRBV10-3
CAISEVGSEQYF
TGTGCCATCAGTGAGGTAGGGTCCGAGCAGTACTTC
>many|TRBJ2-1|14|TRBD1|TRBV5-1
CASTIPGQGREQFF
TGCGCCAGTACAATCCCGGGACAGGGCCGTGAGCAGTTCTTC
>many|TRBJ2-5|12|-|TRBV5-1
CASSLVKETQYF
TGCGCCAGCAGCTTGGTGAAAGAGACCCAGTACTTC
>-|TRBJ1-2|14|TRBD1|TRBV4-3
CASSRAGGFYGYTF
TGCGCCAGCAGCCGGGCAGGGGGCTTCTATGGCTACACCTTC
>many|TRBJ2-3|13|-|TRBV5-1
CASSMGTGDTQYF
TGCGCCAGCAGCATGGGGACTGGAGATACGCAGTATTTT
>few|TRBJ2-1|15|-|TRBV11-2
CASSFGRGSYNEQFF
TGTGCCAGCAGCTTCGGTCGGGGTTCCTACAATGAGCAGTTCTTC
>many|TRBJ1-2|14|-|TRBV28
CASSFGEFNYGYTF
TGTGCCAGCAGTTTCGGTGAATTTAACTATGGCTACACCTTC
>many|TRBJ1-4|15|-|TRBV7-2
CASSLSGRPVGGLFF
TGTGCCAGCAGCTTATCGGGGCGCCCTGTGGGGGGACTGTTTTTT
>many|TRBJ2-3|16|TRBD2|TRBV5-4
CASSLRLAGDMDTQYF
TGTGCCAGCAGCCTTCGACTAGCGGGGGATATGGATACGCAGTATTTT
>-|TRBJ1-1|12|TRBD1|TRBV5-3
CATGTGNTEAFF
TGTGCCACGGGGACAGGGAACACTGAAGCTTTCTTT
>many|TRBJ2-5|13|-|TRBV10-1
CASSVREGETQYF
TGCGCCAGCAGTGTTCGGGAAGGAGAGACCCAGTACTTC
>many|TRBJ2-3|15|TRBD2|TRBV4-3
CASSQDSSGGNTQYF
TGCGCCAGCAGCCAAGATTCCTCGGGGGGTAATACGCAGTATTTT
>many|TRBJ2-1|14|-|TRBV20-1
CSARGGGTSPGGVF
TGCAGTGCTAGAGGTGGAGGAACTTCTCCCGGCGGGGTCTTC
>many|TRBJ2-3|15|-|TRBV3-1
CASSLLSRLVDTQYF
TGTGCCAGCAGCCTCCTATCTAGGCTAGTAGATACGCAGTATTTT
>many|TRBJ2-5|14|-|TRBV4-2
CASSQDAQGETQYF
TGTGCCAGCAGCCAAGATGCTCAGGGTGAGACCCAGTACTTC
>-|TRBJ1-1|12|-|TRBV2
CASSKDKSEAFF
TGTGCCAGCAGTAAGGACAAATCTGAAGCTTTCTTT
>many|TRBJ2-1|16|-|TRBV5-1
CASSLVWRDTYNEQFF
TGCGCCAGCAGCTTGGTCTGGCGGGATACCTACAATGAGCAGTTCTTC
>many|TRBJ1-6|18|-|TRBV5-1
CASSSRPAGGGDNSPLHF
TGCGCCAGCAGCTCGCGGCCCGCCGGAGGGGGGGATAATTCACCCCTCCACTTT
>-|TRBJ2-7|15|-|TRBV5-1
CASSGGTVKVDEQYF
TGCGCCAGCAGCGGGGGGACAGTCAAGGTCGACGAGCAGTACTTC
>few|TRBJ2-4|16|-|TRBV5-6
CASSALGPGDKNIQYF
TGTGCCAGCAGCGCGTTGGGACCCGGAGACAAAAACATTCAGTACTTC
>-|TRBJ1-3|14|-|TRBV29-1
CSVVPTEPGNTIYF
TGCAGCGTTGTCCCCACAGAACCTGGAAACACCATATATTTT
>few|TRBJ1-5|13|-|TRBV5-1
CASSLDIYQPQHF
TGCGCCAGCAGCTTGGATATATATCAGCCCCAGCATTTT
>many|TRBJ2-2|14|-|TRBV30
CAWRLASSTGELFF
TGTGCCTGGAGGCTAGCGTCGAGCACCGGGGAGCTGTTTTTT
>many|TRBJ2-1|12|-|TRBV29-1
CSVEGLYNEQFF
TGCAGCGTTGAGGGACTTTACAATGAGCAGTTCTTC
>many|TRBJ2-2|14|TRBD2|TRBV6-2/TRBV6-3
CASSYSGGSRELFF
TGTGCCAGCAGTTACTCAGGCGGGAGCAGGGAGCTGTTTTTT
>-|TRBJ1-4|17|-|TRBV11-2
CASSSALPESGMGKLFF
TGTGCCAGCAGCTCCGCCCTACCGGAGTCAGGGATGGGAAAACTGTTTTTT
>-|TRBJ2-3|16|-|TRBV3-1
CASSQDPLRAADTQYF
TGTGCCAGCAGCCAAGATCCTCTCCGGGCGGCAGATACGCAGTATTTT
>few|TRBJ2-1|15|TRBD2|TRBV5-6
CASSLAATSGGEQFF
TGTGCCAGCAGCTTGGCCGCGACTAGCGGGGGTGAGCAGTTCTTC
>many|TRBJ2-7|15|-|TRBV12-3/TRBV12-4
CASSFGPQSSYEQYF
TGTGCCAGCAGTTTTGGTCCCCAGAGCTCCTACGAGCAGTACTTC
>many|TRBJ1-4|14|-|TRBV5-1
CASSRGTASEKLFF
TGCGCCAGCAGCAGAGGGACGGCGAGCGAAAAACTGTTTTTT
>many|TRBJ2-3|15|TRBD1|TRBV6-1
CASSRGQYGTDTQYF
TGTGCCAGCAGTCGGGGACAGTATGGCACAGATACGCAGTATTTT
>many|TRBJ2-7|16|TRBD2|TRBV12-3/TRBV12-4
CASSLAALAGDSEQYF
TGTGCCAGCAGTTTAGCGGCCCTAGCGGGAGATTCCGAGCAGTACTTC
>few|TRBJ2-3|14|-|TRBV15
CATRWGLGTDTQYF
TGTGCCACCAGGTGGGGATTGGGCACAGATACGCAGTATTTT
>-|TRBJ1-5|15|-|TRBV6-5
CASSYSSRVGQPQHF
TGTGCCAGCAGTTACTCGAGCAGGGTCGGTCAGCCCCAGCATTTT
>-|TRBJ2-5|14|TRBD1|TRBV7-2
CASSSTGLRETQYF
TGTGCCAGCAGTTCGACAGGGTTGAGAGAGACCCAGTACTTC
>-|TRBJ2-5|13|-|TRBV3-1
CASSQTGGGNQYF
TGTGCCAGCAGCCAAACTGGGGGCGGAAATCAGTACTTC
>many|TRBJ2-3|16|TRBD2|TRBV7-8
CASSSPGLAGVDTQYF
TGTGCCAGCAGCTCCCCCGGACTAGCGGGGGTAGATACGCAGTATTTT
>-|TRBJ2-7|11|TRBD1|TRBV5-5
CASSLDRGEYF
TGTGCCAGCAGCTTGGACAGGGGGGAGTACTTC
>many|TRBJ2-3|19|-|TRBV4-3
CASSQGRGEGGTATDTQYF
TGCGCCAGCAGCCAAGGACGGGGAGAGGGCGGGACCGCCACAGATACGCAGTATTTT
>many|TRBJ2-7|15|-|TRBV27
CASSSGTFRSYEQYF
TGTGCCAGCAGTTCTGGGACTTTTCGCTCCTACGAGCAGTACTTC
>many|TRBJ2-5|16|TRBD2|TRBV5-1
CASSLGLAGVQETQYF
TGCGCCAGCAGCCTAGGACTAGCGGGAGTCCAAGAGACCCAGTACTTC
>-|TRBJ2-7|16|-|TRBV12-3/TRBV12-4
CAISLYKAAETYEQYF
TGTGCCATCAGTTTATATAAGGCAGCAGAAACCTACGAGCAGTACTTC
>few|TRBJ2-7|13|-|TRBV4-3
CASSDLPSYEQYF
TGCGCCAGCTCGGACTTGCCTTCCTACGAGCAGTACTTC
>-|TRBJ2-1|17|-|TRBV4-2
CASSPSQALVGRYEQFF
TGTGCCAGCAGCCCTTCCCAGGCCCTCGTAGGGCGGTATGAGCAGTTCTTC
>few|TRBJ1-4|12|TRBD1|TRBV29-1
CSVEEGVRDRKF
TGCAGCGTTGAAGAGGGAGTCAGGGACAGGAAATTT
>-|TRBJ2-1|15|TRBD2|TRBV5-1
CASSLGLAGHNEQFF
TGCGCCAGCAGCCTGGGACTAGCGGGCCACAATGAGCAGTTCTTC
>many|TRBJ2-3|13|-|TRBV29-1
CSVDQGNTDTQYF
TGCAGCGTTGACCAGGGAAACACAGATACGCAGTATTTT